Following are 23 T cell receptor beta chains from one sample sequenced in a study of blood T cells in healthy people across ages. Sample-barcoded 5' priming and a J-beta primer mix drove a second PCR of about 6 to 11 cycles. One entry per CDR3 protein results from TCRdb running MiXCR on the 5' RACE reads. This table has fewer than 1,200,000 distinct CDR3 sequences, 20% to 25% appearing once. These same records also appear under a second study, on T cells of mothers and their children.

Material: blood. The receptors were gathered from a girl aged 2 to 9 in good health.

This clonotype was seen more than once but under ten times. The chain employs TRBV6-5 and TRBJ2-5, with TRBD2 matching over 8 bases. The CDR3 covers 17 residues. V shed 2 bases and J 5 bases; nucleotides not matched to a gene: 13. Per the germline V gene, CDR1 is MNHEY and CDR2 is SVGAGI. The CDR3 DNA is TGTGCCAGCAGTTACACGGGAGTCGGGAGGGCCGGGGAGACCCAGTACTTC. The encoded protein is CASSYTGVGRAGETQYF.

For the CDR3, the DNA is TGTGCCAGCATCGGCAGGGGGCATGACACAGATACGCAGTATTTT. Its protein product is CASIGRGHDTDTQYF. V and J are TRBV7-9 and TRBJ2-3; 8 bases match TRBD1. Trimming cost V 7 bases and J 2 bases; bases outside gene matches: 8. Per germline, CDR1 SEHNR and CDR2 FQNEAQ (reference sequence). CDR3 size: 15 residues.

The chain uses TRBV20-1 and TRBJ2-5, with 11 bases fitting TRBD2. The CDR3 covers 17 residues. With V trimmed by 3 bases and J by 7 bases, 16 bases remained unmatched. From germline, CDR1 is DFQATT and CDR2 SNEGSKA (reference sequence). The CDR3 nucleotides read TGCAGTGCTAGCCCCGGGCGGTTAGCGGGGGGGCCTGTGACCCAGTACTTC. The encoded protein is CSASPGRLAGGPVTQYF.

This clonotype was counted between two and nine times. The V gene is TRBV24-1, the J gene TRBJ2-1; tentatively, D is TRBD2 (5 bases). Germline values: CDR1 KGHDR, CDR2 SFDVKD. This CDR3 spans 14 amino acids. Trimming stripped 10 bases from V and 2 bases from J, with 14 bases between. Here the CDR3 reads CATGRDGTYNEQFF. The CDR3 nucleotides read TGTGCCACGGGGAGAGACGGGACCTACAATGAGCAGTTCTTC.

This clonotype has only a few counts. V and J are TRBV29-1 and TRBJ2-5; TRBD1 might be the D (5 bases). The germline V gene encodes CDR1 SQVTM and CDR2 ANQGSEA. Trimming left V 4 bases short and J 4 bases short, with 13 bases between. The CDR3 runs 13 residues. This CDR3 reads CSVAQGNTETQYF. DNA of the CDR3: TGCAGCGTTGCGCAGGGAAATACAGAGACCCAGTACTTC.

This clonotype was counted only a few times. The rearrangement joins TRBV20-1 to TRBJ2-1; maybe TRBD2 (6 bases). In germline, CDR1 is DFQATT, CDR2 SNEGSKA (reference sequence). The CDR3 is 14 amino acids. The V gene lost 5 bases and the J gene lost 1 base, with 12 bases spanning the gap. The CDR3 here is CSARATRSYNEQFF. DNA for the CDR3: TGCAGTGCTCGGGCGACTAGGTCCTACAATGAGCAGTTCTTC.

This clonotype was found a few times. This rearrangement joins TRBV6-6 to TRBJ1-1; no reliable D call. CDR3 size: 13 residues. Germline V CDR1 and CDR2: MNHNY, SVGAGI (reference sequence). The ends were cut back, 7 bases at V and 0 bases at J, with 9 bases in the middle. CDR3 sequence (DNA): TGTGCCAGCAACGAGCTCCTGAACACTGAAGCTTTCTTT. It yields the protein CASNELLNTEAFF.

This clonotype was seen a few times. The rearrangement joins TRBV13 to TRBJ1-3; unclear D gene. V was clipped by 0 bases and J by 0 bases, with 6 bases between them. This CDR3 comprises 15 residues. From germline, CDR1 is PRHDT and CDR2 FYEKMQ (reference sequence). CDR3 in amino acids: CASSLGRNSGNTIYF. CDR3 bases: TGTGCCAGCAGCTTAGGACGGAACTCTGGAAACACCATATATTTT. Drawing the rest from reference TRBV13 and TRBJ1-3, the complete variable domain is AAGVIQSPRHLIKEKRETATLKCYPIPRHDTVYWYQQGPGQDPQFLISFYEKMQSDKGSIPDRFSAQQFSDYHSELNMSSLELGDSALYFCASSLGRNSGNTIYFGEGSWLTVV.

The V call is TRBV6-2 or TRBV6-3, the J call TRBJ2-1; 7 bases map to TRBD2. CDR3 length: 13 residues. Per the germline V gene, CDR1 is MNHEY and CDR2 is SVGEGT. V gave up 6 bases and J gave up 5 bases; unmatched junction bases: 4. CDR3 loop: CASSWTSNNEQFF. The CDR3 nucleotides are TGTGCCAGCAGCTGGACTAGTAACAATGAGCAGTTCTTC.

J is TRBJ2-1 and V is TRBV7-2; possible D gene TRBD2, 5 bases. The ends were cut back, 5 bases at V and 2 bases at J, with 10 bases in the middle. Germline V gene sequence: CDR1 SGHTA, CDR2 FQGNSA. This CDR3 comprises 14 residues. This CDR3 is CASSRLKTYNEQFF. In DNA, the CDR3 is TGTGCCAGCAGCCGACTAAAAACCTACAATGAGCAGTTCTTC.

This clonotype was counted between two and nine times. The J gene is TRBJ2-5, the V gene TRBV28, with 12 bases identical to TRBD2. Germline values: CDR1 MDHEN, CDR2 SYDVKM. V gave up 2 bases and J gave up 8 bases; unmatched junction bases: 12. The CDR3 contains 17 residues. Here the CDR3 DNA reads TGTGCCAGCAGTTTAAATTTGCTAGCGGGGGGGCGAGTTACCCAGTACTTC. Its translation is CASSLNLLAGGRVTQYF.

This clonotype was counted between two and nine times. The chain uses TRBV11-1 and TRBJ2-5; D unclear. Trimming took 4 bases from V and 4 from J, leaving 31 bases between them. This CDR3 is built from 20 residues. Germline V gene data show CDR1 as SGHAT and CDR2 as FQDESV (reference sequence). The CDR3 sequence is CASSSFIVSSSMALGETQYF. The CDR3, as DNA: TGTGCCAGCAGCTCATTTATTGTATCCAGTAGTATGGCACTGGGAGAGACCCAGTACTTC.

CDR3: CSFQPGSVSNEQYF. CDR3 in DNA: TGCAGCTTCCAACCCGGAAGCGTAAGTAACGAGCAGTACTTC. The V call is TRBV29-1, the J call TRBJ2-7, with no clear D. With 8 bases removed from V and 5 bases from J, the gap between germline ends came to 22 bases. Germline V gene data show CDR1 as SQVTM and CDR2 as ANQGSEA. The CDR3 covers 14 residues.

The rearrangement uses TRBV20-1 and TRBJ1-2; weak D call: TRBD1 (5 bases). CDR1 DFQATT and CDR2 SNEGSKA come from the germline V gene (reference sequence). This CDR3 has 15 residues. V was clipped by 1 base and J by 3 bases, with 15 bases between them. In nucleotides, the CDR3 is TGCAGTGCTAGAGTGGGACCTTCCCTTTACTATGGCTACACCTTC. Amino acids: CSARVGPSLYYGYTF.

Concerning this clonotype itself: Germline is not matched at one junction end, which may reflect a read error. The chain is built from TRBV9 and TRBJ2-7, with D possibly TRBD2 on 6 matching bases. The CDR3 is 15 amino acids. In germline, CDR1 is SGDLS, CDR2 YYNGEE. The CDR3 region has the DNA TGTGCCAGCAGCGTAGAGGGGTCGGGAGCCTACAAGCAGTACTTC. It translates to CASSVEGSGAYKQYF.

CDR3 DNA: TGCGCCAGCAGCTTGTCCCACAGGCGGAACACTGAAGCTTTCTTT. This translates into CASSLSHRRNTEAFF. V usage is TRBV5-1 and J usage is TRBJ1-1; possible D gene TRBD1, 5 bases. V was shortened by 1 base and J by 1 base, with 11 bases between the two germline ends. This CDR3 contains 15 residues. Germline V CDR1 and CDR2: SGHRS, YFSETQ. Variable domain in full (rest from reference TRBV5-1 and TRBJ1-1): KAGVTQTPRYLIKTRGQQVTLSCSPISGHRSVSWYQQTPGQGLQFLFEYFSETQRNKGNFPGRFSGRQFSNSRSEMNVSTLELGDSALYLCASSLSHRRNTEAFFGQGTRLTVV.

The chain employs TRBV12-3 or TRBV12-4 and TRBJ2-2, with 9 positions matching TRBD1. Unmatched junction bases numbered 4, after V lost 4 bases and J lost 4 bases. The CDR3 spans 15 residues. The DNA for the CDR3 is TGTGCCAGCAGTTACGGGACAGGGACCACCGGGGAGCTGTTTTTT. It translates to CASSYGTGTTGELFF.

The V call is TRBV20-1, the J call TRBJ2-7; no definite D call. The V gene's germline CDR1 is DFQATT and CDR2 SNEGSKA (reference sequence). The CDR3 runs to 13 residues. V was shortened by 5 bases and J by 2 bases, with 13 bases between the two germline ends. The CDR3 region is CSAQGPKPYEQYF. The CDR3 nucleotides are TGCAGTGCTCAAGGGCCGAAACCCTACGAGCAGTACTTC.

The chain recombines TRBV7-8 with TRBJ2-5, with D unresolved. The last part of the DNA fits TRBJ2-7 better; the J call may be wrong. The germline CDR1 and CDR2 sequences are SGHVS and FQNEAQ. This CDR3 region has 16 residues. The CDR3 coding sequence is TGTGCCAGCAGCTTCCAGCCGCCGACGAACTCCTACGAGCAGTACTTC. Translating it yields CASSFQPPTNSYEQYF.

This chain uses TRBV7-8 with TRBJ2-1, with 11 bases fitting TRBD2. Germline CDR1 and CDR2: SGHVS and FQNEAQ. Unmatched junction bases numbered 11, after V lost 0 bases and J lost 10 bases. This CDR3 spans 17 amino acids. The DNA of the CDR3 is TGTGCCAGCAGCTTAGCCTTTGGGCTAGCGGGAGGAGACGAGCAGTTCTTC. Amino acid sequence: CASSLAFGLAGGDEQFF.

This clonotype was counted only a few times. A read error may account for a junction end that differs from germline. The chain employs TRBV12-3 or TRBV12-4 and TRBJ2-7; D is unresolved. This CDR3 has 14 amino acids. CDR3 in amino acids: CASSLGADSYVQYF. CDR3 DNA sequence: TGTGCCAGCAGTTTAGGGGCTGACTCCTACGTGCAGTACTTC.

J is TRBJ2-1 and V is TRBV20-1; the match to TRBD2 covers 11 bases. J was trimmed by 4 bases and V by 5 bases; bases with no gene match: 7. The V gene's germline CDR1 is DFQATT and CDR2 SNEGSKA (reference sequence). The CDR3 is 15 residues long. The CDR3 sequence: CSAPPGTSGYNEQFF. The CDR3 DNA follows: TGCAGTGCTCCCCCTGGGACTAGCGGATACAATGAGCAGTTCTTC.

This clonotype was seen a few times. The chain joins TRBV7-9 to TRBJ2-5; D gene ambiguous. The CDR3 totals 15 residues. Looked up from germline, CDR1 is SEHNR and CDR2 is FQNEAQ (reference sequence). V was trimmed by 5 bases and J by 0 bases, leaving 13 bases between them. CDR3 sequence: CASSRQDMYQETQYF. In nucleotides, the CDR3 is TGTGCCAGCAGCCGACAAGACATGTACCAAGAGACCCAGTACTTC.